The table lists the clone carrying this TCR beta chain with a count of one. Healthy adults negative for HIV, lacking recent acute infections or vaccinations, served as donors. On ten immunoSEQ deep assay plates, unsorted PBMC DNA was sequenced. Data came from immunoSEQ multiplex PCR; TCRdb stores just in-frame clones and leaves some out. Here the sample spans about 470,000 clones, roughly 80% being singletons. This entry is derived from a study of shared clonotypes between healthy human individuals. V was shortened by 3 bases and J by 0 bases, with 11 bases between the two germline ends. The length of the CDR3 is 14 residues. The germline V gene has CDR1 SQVTM and CDR2 ANQGSEA.

The chain links TRBV29-1 to TRBJ1-1; a weak D match, TRBD1 (6 bases). Specimen: PBMCs. This TCR was recovered from a woman aged 35 to 49 in good health. Some clones in this sample may be carry-over from other donors' samples. Here the CDR3 DNA reads TGCAGCGTTGAGCAGGGGTATGTGAACACTGAAGCTTTCTTT. It encodes CSVEQGYVNTEAFF.